This T cell receptor beta chain was sequenced for a study of OX40 agonist ivuxolimab in advanced cancers. Background on the study: The patients received ivuxolimab by intravenous route every 2 weeks at 0.01 to 10 mg/kg. Two patients with cutaneous melanoma and one with hepatocellular carcinoma, three in total, showed partial responses.

Data came from immunoSEQ multiplex PCR; TCRdb stores just in-frame clones and leaves some out. This sample has 60,000 to 70,000 clones; 82% occur once, and the top ten carry 0.4% to 0.45%. Germline CDR1 is SGDLS and CDR2 is YYNGEE. The CDR3 runs 16 residues. J was trimmed by 6 bases and V by 4 bases; bases with no gene match: 14. Patients with autoimmune history or systemic immunosuppression were excluded. Researchers took blood at baseline, on cycle 4 day 1, and on cycle 7 day 1. The starting material was CD4+ or CD8+ T cells sorted from blood, obtained in a trial of the OX40 agonist ivuxolimab. The V gene is TRBV9, the J gene TRBJ2-3; 7 bases are a match to TRBD1. This clonotype was obtained from an adult with an advanced solid tumor such as melanoma, head and neck, liver or kidney cancer. The CDR3 bases are TGTGCCAGCAGCCAGGGGATTCAGGGGGTTGGTGATACGCAGTATTTT. As protein: CASSQGIQGVGDTQYF. Full variable domain (outside the CDR3, taken from reference TRBV9 and TRBJ2-3): DSGVTQTPKHLITATGQRVTLRCSPRSGDLSVYWYQQSLDQGLQFLIQYYNGEERAKGNILERFSAQQFPDLHSELNLSSLELGDSALYFCASSQGIQGVGDTQYFGPGTRLTVL.